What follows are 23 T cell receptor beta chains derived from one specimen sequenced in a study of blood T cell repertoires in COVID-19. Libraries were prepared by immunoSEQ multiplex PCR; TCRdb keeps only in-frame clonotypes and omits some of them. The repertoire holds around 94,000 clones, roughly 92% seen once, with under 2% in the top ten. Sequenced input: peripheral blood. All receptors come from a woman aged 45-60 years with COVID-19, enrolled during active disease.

CDR3 in amino acids: CASRGPGNTIYF. For the CDR3, the DNA is TGTGCCAGCAGGGGCCCTGGAAACACCATATATTTT. This chain joins TRBV6-5 and TRBJ1-3, with D unclear. Trimming took off 6 bases at V and 2 bases at J, with 5 bases between the two ends. The CDR3 sequence is 12 residues long. Per germline, CDR1 MNHEY and CDR2 SVGAGI.

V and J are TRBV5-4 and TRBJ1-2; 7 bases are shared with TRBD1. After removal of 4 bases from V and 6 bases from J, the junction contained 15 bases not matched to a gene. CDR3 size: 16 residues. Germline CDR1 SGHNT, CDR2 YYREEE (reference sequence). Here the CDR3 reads CASSPADRRLFDGYTF. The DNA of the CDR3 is TGTGCCAGCAGCCCAGCGGACAGGAGGTTGTTCGATGGCTACACCTTC.

The DNA of the CDR3 is TGTGCCAGCAGTGAGGGGCAGATTGCAGCTCAGCCCCAGCATTTT. It codes for CASSEGQIAAQPQHF. This chain uses TRBV6-1 with TRBJ1-5; weak D call: TRBD1 (5 bases). The germline gives CDR1 MNHNS, CDR2 SASEGT. V was pared by 3 bases and J by 6 bases, with 15 bases between. The CDR3 covers 15 residues.

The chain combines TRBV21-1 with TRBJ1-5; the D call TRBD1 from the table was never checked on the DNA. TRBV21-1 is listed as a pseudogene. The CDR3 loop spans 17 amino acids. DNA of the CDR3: TGTGCCAGCAGCATTTGGGACAGCAAGAATAGCAATCAGCCCCAGCATTTT. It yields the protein CASSIWDSKNSNQPQHF.

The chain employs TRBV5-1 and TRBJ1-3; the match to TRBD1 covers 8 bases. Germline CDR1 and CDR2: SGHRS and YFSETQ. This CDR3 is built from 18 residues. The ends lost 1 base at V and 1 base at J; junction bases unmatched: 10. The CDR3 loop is CASSLRRQGIYSGNTIYF. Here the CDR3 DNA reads TGCGCCAGCAGCTTGAGGAGACAGGGGATTTATTCTGGAAACACCATATATTTT. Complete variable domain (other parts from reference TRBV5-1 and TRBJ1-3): KAGVTQTPRYLIKTRGQQVTLSCSPISGHRSVSWYQQTPGQGLQFLFEYFSETQRNKGNFPGRFSGRQFSNSRSEMNVSTLELGDSALYLCASSLRRQGIYSGNTIYFGEGSWLTVV.

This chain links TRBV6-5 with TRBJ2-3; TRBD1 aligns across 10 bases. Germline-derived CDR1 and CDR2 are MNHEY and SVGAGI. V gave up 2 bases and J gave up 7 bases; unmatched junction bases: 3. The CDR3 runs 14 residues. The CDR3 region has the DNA TGTGCCAGCAGTTACGGACAGGGGGTAAATACGCAGTATTTT. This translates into CASSYGQGVNTQYF.

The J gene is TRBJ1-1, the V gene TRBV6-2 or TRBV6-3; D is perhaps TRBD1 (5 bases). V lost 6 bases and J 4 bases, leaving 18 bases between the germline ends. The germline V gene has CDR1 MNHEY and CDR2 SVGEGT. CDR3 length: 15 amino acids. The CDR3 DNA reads TGTGCCAGCAGCCGCCCCGGGGGGGTTGGCACTGAAGCTTTCTTT. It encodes CASSRPGGVGTEAFF.

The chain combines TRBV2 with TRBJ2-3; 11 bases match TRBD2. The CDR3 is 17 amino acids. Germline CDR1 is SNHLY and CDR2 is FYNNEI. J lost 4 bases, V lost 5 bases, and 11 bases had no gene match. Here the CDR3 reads CASSSFSGGAIADTQYF. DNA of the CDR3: TGTGCCAGCAGTTCGTTTAGCGGGGGGGCTATAGCAGATACGCAGTATTTT. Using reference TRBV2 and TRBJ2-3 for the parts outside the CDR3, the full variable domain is EPEVTQTPSHQVTQMGQEVILRCVPISNHLYFYWYRQILGQKVEFLVSFYNNEISEKSEIFDDQFSVERPDGSNFTLKIRSTKLEDSAMYFCASSSFSGGAIADTQYFGPGTRLTVL.

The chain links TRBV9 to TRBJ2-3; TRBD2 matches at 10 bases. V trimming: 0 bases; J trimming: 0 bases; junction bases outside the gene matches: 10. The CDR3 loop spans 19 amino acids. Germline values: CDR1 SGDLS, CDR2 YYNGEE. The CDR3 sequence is CASSVGLAGAGASTDTQYF. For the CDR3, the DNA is TGTGCCAGCAGCGTAGGGCTAGCGGGGGCCGGCGCTAGCACAGATACGCAGTATTTT.

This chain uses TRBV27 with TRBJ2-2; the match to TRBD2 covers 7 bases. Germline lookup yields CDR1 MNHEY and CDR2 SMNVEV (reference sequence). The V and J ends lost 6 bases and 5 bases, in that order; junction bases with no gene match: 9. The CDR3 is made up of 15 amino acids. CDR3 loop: CASSRERGRTGELFF. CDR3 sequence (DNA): TGTGCCAGCAGCAGGGAGCGGGGTCGGACCGGGGAGCTGTTTTTT.

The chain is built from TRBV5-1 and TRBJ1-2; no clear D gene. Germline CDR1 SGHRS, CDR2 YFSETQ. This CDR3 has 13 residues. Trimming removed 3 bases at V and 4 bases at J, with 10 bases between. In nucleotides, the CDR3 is TGCGCCAGCAGCTCACGGGAGAGCTATGGCTACACCTTC. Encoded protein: CASSSRESYGYTF. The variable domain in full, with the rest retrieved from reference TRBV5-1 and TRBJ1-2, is KAGVTQTPRYLIKTRGQQVTLSCSPISGHRSVSWYQQTPGQGLQFLFEYFSETQRNKGNFPGRFSGRQFSNSRSEMNVSTLELGDSALYLCASSSRESYGYTFGSGTRLTVV.

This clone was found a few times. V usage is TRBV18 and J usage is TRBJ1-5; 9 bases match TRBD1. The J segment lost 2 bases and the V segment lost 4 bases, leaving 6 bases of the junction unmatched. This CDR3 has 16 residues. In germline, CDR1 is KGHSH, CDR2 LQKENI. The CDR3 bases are TGTGCCAGCTCACAACCGGGACAGGGCCGCAATCAGCCCCAGCATTTT. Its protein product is CASSQPGQGRNQPQHF.

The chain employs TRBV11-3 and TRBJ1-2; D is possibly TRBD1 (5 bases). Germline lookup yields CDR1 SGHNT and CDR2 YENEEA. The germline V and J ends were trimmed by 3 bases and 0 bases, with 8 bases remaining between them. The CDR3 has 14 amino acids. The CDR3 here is CASSLGGANYGYTF. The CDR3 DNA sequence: TGTGCCAGCAGCTTGGGGGGAGCTAACTATGGCTACACCTTC.

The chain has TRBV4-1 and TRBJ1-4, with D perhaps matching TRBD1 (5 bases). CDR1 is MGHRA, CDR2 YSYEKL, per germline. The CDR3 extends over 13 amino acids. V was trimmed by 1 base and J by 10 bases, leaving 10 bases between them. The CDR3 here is CASSQVLGGKLFF. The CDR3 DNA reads TGCGCCAGCAGCCAAGTTCTCGGGGGAAAACTGTTTTTT.

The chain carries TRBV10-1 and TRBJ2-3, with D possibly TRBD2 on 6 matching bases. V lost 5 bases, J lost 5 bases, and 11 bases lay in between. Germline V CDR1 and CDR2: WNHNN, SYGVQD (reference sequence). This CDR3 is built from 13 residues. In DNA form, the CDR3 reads TGCGCCAGCAGTTCCAGGCGGGGAGATACGCAGTATTTT. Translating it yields CASSSRRGDTQYF.

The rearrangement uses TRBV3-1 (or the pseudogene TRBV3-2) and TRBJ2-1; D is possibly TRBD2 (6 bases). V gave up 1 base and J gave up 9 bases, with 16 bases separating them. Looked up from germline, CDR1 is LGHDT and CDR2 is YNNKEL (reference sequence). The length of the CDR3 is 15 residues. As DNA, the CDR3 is TGTGCCAGCAGCCAAGTCCGAGGAGGGGCGGGTGAGCAGTTCTTC. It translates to CASSQVRGGAGEQFF.

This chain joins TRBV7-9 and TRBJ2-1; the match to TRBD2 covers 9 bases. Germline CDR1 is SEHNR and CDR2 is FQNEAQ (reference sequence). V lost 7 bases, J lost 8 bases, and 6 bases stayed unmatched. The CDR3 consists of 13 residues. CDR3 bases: TGTGCCAGCATGGCGGGGGGGCCAGATGAGCAGTTCTTC. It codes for CASMAGGPDEQFF.

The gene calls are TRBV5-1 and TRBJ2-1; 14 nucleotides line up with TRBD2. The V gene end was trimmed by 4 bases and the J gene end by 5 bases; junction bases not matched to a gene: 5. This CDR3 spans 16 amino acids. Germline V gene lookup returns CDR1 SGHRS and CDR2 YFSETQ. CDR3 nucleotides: TGCGCCAGCAGCATGGGACTAGCGGGGGCCAACAATGAGCAGTTCTTC. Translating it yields CASSMGLAGANNEQFF.

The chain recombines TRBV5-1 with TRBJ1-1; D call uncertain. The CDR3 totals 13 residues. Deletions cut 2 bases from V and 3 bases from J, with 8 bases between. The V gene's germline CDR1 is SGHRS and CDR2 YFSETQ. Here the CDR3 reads CASSFHRDTEAFF. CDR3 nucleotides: TGCGCCAGCAGCTTTCACAGAGACACTGAAGCTTTCTTT.

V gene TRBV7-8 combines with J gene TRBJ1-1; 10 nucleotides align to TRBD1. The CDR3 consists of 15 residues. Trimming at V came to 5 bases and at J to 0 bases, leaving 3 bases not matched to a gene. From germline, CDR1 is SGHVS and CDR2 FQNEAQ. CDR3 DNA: TGTGCCAGCAGCCCCGACAGGGGGCTGAACACTGAAGCTTTCTTT. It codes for CASSPDRGLNTEAFF.

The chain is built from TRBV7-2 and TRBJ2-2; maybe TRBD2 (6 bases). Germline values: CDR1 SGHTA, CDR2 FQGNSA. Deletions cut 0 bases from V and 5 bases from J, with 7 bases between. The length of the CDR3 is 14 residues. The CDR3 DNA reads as TGTGCCAGCAGCTTAGCGCTAGCGACCGGGGAGCTGTTTTTT. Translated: CASSLALATGELFF.

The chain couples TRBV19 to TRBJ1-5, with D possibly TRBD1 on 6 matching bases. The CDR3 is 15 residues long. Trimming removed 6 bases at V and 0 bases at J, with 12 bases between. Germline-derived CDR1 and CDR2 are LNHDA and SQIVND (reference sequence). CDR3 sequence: CASRPGAYSNQPQHF. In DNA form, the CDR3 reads TGTGCCAGTAGGCCAGGGGCCTATAGCAATCAGCCCCAGCATTTT.

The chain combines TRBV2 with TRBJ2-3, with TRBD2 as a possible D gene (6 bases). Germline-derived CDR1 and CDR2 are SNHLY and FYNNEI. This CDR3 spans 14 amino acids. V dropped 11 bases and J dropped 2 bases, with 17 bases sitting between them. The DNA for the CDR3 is TGTGCCGGGTTGGGACTCGCCTACACAGATACGCAGTATTTT. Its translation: CAGLGLAYTDTQYF.